What follows are 7 T cell receptor beta chains derived from one specimen sequenced in a study of vaccination effects on CD4 cells after COVID-19. Their antigens are not known. Prior to sequencing, the ViraFEST assay stimulated PBMC with viral peptide pools, which expanded the antigen-specific CD4+ T cells. Subsequent to a culture period of more than 9 days, CD4+ T cells were isolated. Nucleocapsid antibodies stayed negative before and after vaccination, showing no earlier SARS-CoV-2 infection. Method: immunoSEQ multiplex PCR; TCRdb's copy keeps in-frame clones and lacks some. The sample includes some 68,000 clones, approximately 70% of them seen just once. The sequencing used CD4+ T cells from PBMCs cultured with HCoV-OC43 spike peptides, collected before COVID-19 vaccination. Described subset: HCoV-OC43 spike overlapping peptide pool stimulation. Receptor source: a human donor who received a COVID-19 vaccine.

This clone was seen a handful of times. This sequence joins TRBV5-4 and TRBJ1-2; the D is unclear. Germline V CDR1 and CDR2: SGHNT, YYREEE (reference sequence). This CDR3 comprises 13 residues. Trimming stripped 2 bases from V and 1 base from J, with 6 bases between. The CDR3 sequence: CASSFFGNYGYTF. CDR3 coding DNA: TGTGCCAGCAGCTTTTTTGGTAACTATGGCTACACCTTC. The variable domain in full, with the rest retrieved from reference TRBV5-4 and TRBJ1-2, is ETGVTQSPTHLIKTRGQQVTLRCSSQSGHNTVSWYQQALGQGPQFIFQYYREEENGRGNFPPRFSGLQFPNYSSELNVNALELDDSALYLCASSFFGNYGYTFGSGTRLTVV.

Remarks on this clone: The same CDR3 arises from other DNA sequences in this sample as well. This chain connects TRBV7-9 to TRBJ1-4; 9 nucleotides match TRBD1. The CDR3 is made up of 14 amino acids. V trimming: 5 bases; J trimming: 8 bases; junction bases outside the gene matches: 6. The V gene's germline CDR1 is SEHNR and CDR2 FQNEAQ (reference sequence). CDR3 sequence (DNA): TGTGCCAGCAGCCTTGCCACAGGGGGCGAAAAACTGTTTTTT. The encoded protein is CASSLATGGEKLFF.

In DNA, the CDR3 is TGTGCCACCAGTGATTTAGGCAGGGGGCTTGGAGAGACCCAGTACTTC. Its protein is CATSDLGRGLGETQYF. The chain has TRBV24-1 and TRBJ2-5; TRBD1 matches at 8 bases. Germline values: CDR1 KGHDR, CDR2 SFDVKD. V shed 1 base, J shed 4 bases, and the junction held 7 bases outside the gene matches. The CDR3 is 16 amino acids.

V is TRBV6-1 and J is TRBJ2-7; D possibly corresponds to TRBD2 (5 bases). The V end lost 1 base, the J end lost 6 bases, and 13 bases lay between the germline ends. Germline V gene lookup returns CDR1 MNHNS and CDR2 SASEGT. This CDR3 has 14 residues. CDR3 residues: CASSEGLAVSEQYV. DNA for the CDR3: TGTGCCAGCAGTGAAGGTCTAGCCGTTAGCGAGCAGTACGTC.

A single count supports this clone. The V call is TRBV6-1, the J call TRBJ2-7; D call uncertain. Germline CDR1 MNHNS, CDR2 SASEGT. This CDR3 region has 15 residues. V was pared by 3 bases and J by 0 bases, with 12 bases between. CDR3 protein: CASSDRLQISYEQYV. The CDR3 region has the DNA TGTGCCAGCAGTGATAGGCTCCAGATCTCCTACGAGCAGTACGTC.

This clone was detected only a few times. The V call is TRBV4-1, the J call TRBJ1-4, with D tentatively TRBD1 (6 bases). From germline, CDR1 is MGHRA and CDR2 YSYEKL. V lost 1 base to trimming and J lost 3 bases, with 15 bases between them. The CDR3 contains 17 residues. The CDR3 is CASSQVRGERANEKLFF. DNA for the CDR3: TGCGCCAGCAGCCAAGTGAGGGGGGAGAGGGCTAATGAAAAACTGTTTTTT.

The chain carries TRBV28 and TRBJ2-7; D unclear. The CDR3 runs 14 residues. V was shortened by 1 base and J by 3 bases, with 10 bases between the two germline ends. Germline loops: CDR1 MDHEN, CDR2 SYDVKM. In nucleotides, the CDR3 is TGTGCCAGCAGTTTATCGACCAGGAGCTACGAGCAGTACGTC. This codes for CASSLSTRSYEQYV.